The 27 T cell receptor beta chains below were found in one sample sequenced in a study of response to subunit inactivated influenza vaccine. One entry per CDR3 protein, called by TCRdb with MiXCR from the RT-PCR reads. The data contain around 320,000 distinct CDR3 sequences, approximately 21% of them singletons. The sequencing used PBMCs from blood, collected 21 months after vaccination. The receptors were sampled from a man between 45 and 75 years old who received an inactivated influenza vaccine.

Here the CDR3 reads CASRKRGQLPTEAFF. CDR3 DNA: TGTGCCAGCAGAAAGAGGGGGCAGCTACCAACTGAAGCTTTCTTT. The genes are TRBV6-2 or TRBV6-3 and TRBJ1-1, with 7 positions matching TRBD1. The CDR3 contains 15 residues. The V and J ends lost 6 bases and 5 bases, in that order; junction bases with no gene match: 12. Germline V gives CDR1 MNHEY, CDR2 SVGEGT.

The chain is built from TRBV4-3 and TRBJ2-5; 8 bases agree with TRBD2. The junction had 5 bases not matched to a gene; V was cut back by 0 bases and J by 5 bases. The length of the CDR3 is 15 residues. Germline V gene sequence: CDR1 LGHNA, CDR2 YSLEER. The CDR3: CASSQDFTGGETQYF. The DNA for the CDR3 is TGCGCCAGCAGCCAAGATTTTACGGGAGGGGAGACCCAGTACTTC.

The chain combines TRBV20-1 with TRBJ2-5, with no clear D. The CDR3 spans 14 residues. Germline V CDR1 and CDR2: DFQATT, SNEGSKA (reference sequence). V lost 0 bases to trimming and J lost 3 bases, with 11 bases between them. The CDR3 sequence is CSARDIGQEETQYF. CDR3 coding DNA: TGCAGTGCTAGAGATATTGGGCAGGAAGAGACCCAGTACTTC.

This clonotype has just a few counts. The chain uses TRBV6-2 or TRBV6-3 and TRBJ2-1, with 8 bases identical to TRBD2. Per the germline V gene, CDR1 is MNHEY and CDR2 is SVGEGT. V lost 0 bases to trimming and J lost 3 bases; unmatched junction nucleotides: 7. The length of the CDR3 is 17 residues. The CDR3: CASSYSWGTSGYNEQFF. For the CDR3, the DNA is TGTGCCAGCAGTTACTCTTGGGGTACTAGCGGCTACAATGAGCAGTTCTTC.

The rearrangement uses TRBV18 and TRBJ2-3; no clear D gene. The V gene lost 1 base and the J gene lost 6 bases, with 5 bases spanning the gap. The germline V gene has CDR1 KGHSH and CDR2 LQKENI. This CDR3 has 12 amino acids. CDR3 DNA sequence: TGTGCCAGCTCACCACTTGACGATACGCAGTATTTT. Its protein is CASSPLDDTQYF. Filled out from reference TRBV18 and TRBJ2-3, the complete variable domain reads NAGVMQNPRHLVRRRGQEARLRCSPMKGHSHVYWYRQLPEEGLKFMVYLQKENIIDESGMPKERFSAEFPKEGPSILRIQQVVRGDSAAYFCASSPLDDTQYFGPGTRLTVL.

This clonotype occurred a few times. The rearrangement uses TRBV20-1 and TRBJ1-2; possibly TRBD1 for D (5 bases). The CDR3 is made up of 11 amino acids. In germline, CDR1 is DFQATT, CDR2 SNEGSKA (reference sequence). This chain's CDR3 is CGEVGEHGYTF. In DNA, the CDR3 is TGCGGGGAGGTGGGGGAACATGGCTACACCTTC.

The V and J genes are TRBV12-3 or TRBV12-4 and TRBJ2-3; D is unclear. V lost 3 bases, J lost 2 bases, and 9 bases lay in between. There are 14 residues in the CDR3. CDR3 region: CASSFGFNTDTQYF. CDR3 DNA sequence: TGTGCCAGCAGTTTCGGGTTTAACACAGATACGCAGTATTTT.

Only one count was recorded for this clonotype. The chain is built from TRBV29-1 and TRBJ2-3, with 7 bases lining up with TRBD2. Germline loops: CDR1 SQVTM, CDR2 ANQGSEA. The length of the CDR3 is 15 residues. Trimming cost V 4 bases and J 0 bases; bases outside gene matches: 7. The CDR3 here is CSVAGGLLSTDTQYF. The CDR3 DNA follows: TGCAGCGTTGCTGGGGGACTACTAAGCACAGATACGCAGTATTTT.

The table lists this clonotype with a few counts. The chain has TRBV9 and TRBJ2-1; 8 bases line up with TRBD2. J was trimmed by 6 bases and V by 2 bases; bases with no gene match: 7. CDR3 length: 15 residues. Germline loops: CDR1 SGDLS, CDR2 YYNGEE. The CDR3 DNA sequence: TGTGCCAGCAGCGTCTCCGGGACTAGAACCAATGAGCAGTTCTTC. Its translation: CASSVSGTRTNEQFF.

A few counts support this clonotype. The chain links TRBV4-2 to TRBJ1-1; D remains unclear. Trimming removed 5 bases at V and 1 base at J, with 5 bases between. CDR3 size: 12 residues. Germline-derived CDR1 and CDR2 are LGHNA and YNFKEQ. The CDR3 here is CASSDQNTEAFF. The CDR3 DNA reads TGTGCCAGCAGCGATCAGAACACTGAAGCTTTCTTT.

This chain links TRBV4-1 with TRBJ2-2, with D possibly matching TRBD2 (6 bases). Germline loops: CDR1 MGHRA, CDR2 YSYEKL. V dropped 4 bases and J dropped 3 bases, with 9 bases sitting between them. The CDR3 is 14 amino acids. In nucleotides, the CDR3 is TGCGCCAGCAGCCTCCGGGAGCACACCGGGGAGCTGTTTTTT. It translates to CASSLREHTGELFF.

The gene calls are TRBV5-4 and TRBJ2-3, with 12 nucleotides matching TRBD2. The CDR3 has 19 amino acids. Germline trimming cut 0 bases from V and 1 base from J; bases unmatched to any gene: 9. CDR1 SGHNT and CDR2 YYREEE come from the germline V gene (reference sequence). The CDR3, as DNA: TGTGCCAGCAGCTTGGCCTTGACTAGCGGGGGTTGGGGCACAGATACGCAGTATTTT. Protein product: CASSLALTSGGWGTDTQYF.

This clonotype was seen a few times. The V gene is TRBV13, the J gene TRBJ2-1; 8 bases map to TRBD2. Germline CDR1 and CDR2: PRHDT and FYEKMQ (reference sequence). CDR3 size: 16 residues. The V gene end was trimmed by 6 bases and the J gene end by 0 bases; junction bases not matched to a gene: 7. The CDR3 coding sequence is TGTGCCAGCAGTCTCCGCGGGGGGTTCTCCTACAATGAGCAGTTCTTC. As protein: CASSLRGGFSYNEQFF.

Here the CDR3 reads CASSLGLAGAYDNEQFF. CDR3 bases: TGTGCCAGCAGCTTGGGACTAGCGGGGGCCTATGACAATGAGCAGTTCTTC. The chain uses TRBV5-5 and TRBJ2-1; TRBD2 agrees at 12 bases. The V and J ends lost 0 bases and 5 bases, in that order; junction bases with no gene match: 6. Germline V gene lookup returns CDR1 SGHKS and CDR2 YYEKEE (reference sequence). The CDR3 sequence is 17 residues long.

V and J are TRBV5-1 and TRBJ2-7; no clear D. The CDR3 length is 13 residues. V was cut by 2 bases and J by 0 bases, with 6 bases left in between. CDR1 and CDR2 from the germline V gene are SGHRS and YFSETQ. This CDR3 is CASSLQSSYEQYF. The CDR3 DNA is TGCGCCAGCAGCTTACAAAGCTCCTACGAGCAGTACTTC.

This clonotype showed up just a few times. The V gene is TRBV7-9, the J gene TRBJ2-7; D call uncertain. The CDR3 is 11 amino acids. V was pared by 5 bases and J by 4 bases, with 6 bases between. Germline values: CDR1 SEHNR, CDR2 FQNEAQ (reference sequence). This CDR3 is CASSPIYEQYF. The DNA for the CDR3 is TGTGCCAGCAGCCCCATTTACGAGCAGTACTTC.

This clonotype was found a few times. The V gene is TRBV5-1, the J gene TRBJ2-1; 7 nucleotides match TRBD2. The V segment lost 4 bases and the J segment 8 bases; nucleotides outside the gene matches: 9. This CDR3 region has 14 residues. The germline V gene has CDR1 SGHRS and CDR2 YFSETQ. CDR3 sequence reads: CASSTTSRSDEQFF. CDR3 DNA sequence: TGCGCCAGCAGCACGACTAGCCGGTCCGATGAGCAGTTCTTC.

This CDR3 is CASSYSAGTGAPTQGSPLHF. The CDR3 DNA sequence: TGTGCCAGCAGTTATTCTGCCGGGACAGGGGCACCAACTCAAGGTTCACCCCTCCACTTT. The chain uses TRBV6-2 or TRBV6-3 and TRBJ1-6; 10 bases agree with TRBD1. The CDR3 sequence is 20 residues long. The germline V gene has CDR1 MNHEY and CDR2 SVGEGT. Trimming removed 3 bases from V and 9 bases from J; junction bases left unmatched: 20.

The V gene is TRBV20-1, the J gene TRBJ1-1, with D perhaps TRBD1 (6 bases). The V end was cut by 1 base, the J end by 5 bases, with 8 bases between. Germline V gives CDR1 DFQATT, CDR2 SNEGSKA (reference sequence). The CDR3 is made up of 12 amino acids. CDR3 sequence reads: CSARVGGTEAFF. The CDR3, as DNA: TGCAGTGCTAGAGTAGGGGGGACTGAAGCTTTCTTT.

J is TRBJ2-1 and V is TRBV18, with TRBD2 matching 8 bases. This CDR3 has 12 residues. V shed 2 bases, J shed 10 bases, and the junction held 1 base outside the gene matches. From germline, CDR1 is KGHSH and CDR2 LQKENI. For the CDR3, the DNA is TGTGCCAGCTCACCAACTAGCGGAGAGCAGTTCTTC. Its translation is CASSPTSGEQFF.

This chain connects TRBV2 to TRBJ1-6; D is undetermined. V was pared by 7 bases and J by 10 bases, with 14 bases between. The CDR3 loop spans 13 amino acids. CDR1 and CDR2 from the germline V gene are SNHLY and FYNNEI. The CDR3 DNA reads as TGTGCCAGCACTCGGGGAGTTGGGTCACCCCTCCACTTT. Translated, it gives CASTRGVGSPLHF.

This clonotype came up a few times. The J gene is TRBJ2-5, the V gene TRBV3-1, with no clear D. Germline V gene data show CDR1 as LGHDT and CDR2 as YNNKEL (reference sequence). This CDR3 region has 13 residues. Trimming took off 1 base at V and 9 bases at J, with 12 bases between the two ends. CDR3 region: CASSQGPPGAQYF. The CDR3, as DNA: TGTGCCAGCAGCCAAGGACCCCCCGGAGCCCAGTACTTC.

The V call is TRBV7-2, the J call TRBJ2-7; TRBD1 matches 8 bases. Germline V gene sequence: CDR1 SGHTA, CDR2 FQGNSA. The ends lost 5 bases at V and 7 bases at J; junction bases unmatched: 4. This CDR3 is built from 12 residues. The CDR3 here is CASSPRQGEQYF. The CDR3 region has the DNA TGTGCCAGCAGCCCGAGACAGGGGGAGCAGTACTTC.

This chain's CDR3 is CASSLGIDSPLHF. In nucleotides, the CDR3 is TGTGCCAGCAGTTTGGGGATTGATTCACCCCTCCACTTT. The rearrangement links TRBV27 to TRBJ1-6; D is unresolved. Trimming stripped 3 bases from V and 8 bases from J, with 8 bases between. The CDR3 is 13 amino acids. Looked up from germline, CDR1 is MNHEY and CDR2 is SMNVEV (reference sequence).

The chain combines TRBV29-1 with TRBJ1-3; no firm D call. Trimming took 3 bases from V and 1 from J, leaving 7 bases between them. Looked up from germline, CDR1 is SQVTM and CDR2 is ANQGSEA. This CDR3 region has 13 residues. In nucleotides, the CDR3 is TGCAGCGTTGAGATCTTTTCTGGAAACACCATATATTTT. Encoded protein: CSVEIFSGNTIYF.

The chain uses TRBV4-3 and TRBJ1-1; weak D call: TRBD1 (5 bases). CDR3 length: 17 amino acids. Per the germline V gene, CDR1 is LGHNA and CDR2 is YSLEER. The germline V and J ends were trimmed by 4 bases and 1 base, with 19 bases remaining between them. CDR3 amino acids: CASSPGPPTEPNTEAFF. As DNA, the CDR3 is TGCGCCAGCAGCCCAGGGCCCCCGACAGAGCCGAACACTGAAGCTTTCTTT.

This clonotype has just a few counts. This chain links TRBV6-5 with TRBJ2-7; the D is unclear. The CDR3 covers 11 residues. Trimming removed 6 bases at V and 1 base at J, with 4 bases between. Germline V lookup: CDR1 MNHEY, CDR2 SVGAGI. The CDR3 loop is CASRGSYEQYF. The CDR3 DNA is TGTGCCAGCAGGGGGTCCTACGAGCAGTACTTC.